This T cell receptor beta chain originates from a study of high-grade serous ovarian cancer treatment subgroups. The study, taken as a whole, reports: Different patients shared almost no repertoire; same-patient tumors shared about 0.1 to 0.79. Repertoire analysis covered CDR3 alone, not CDR1 or CDR2.

The tumor samples were collected prior to definitive surgery or chemotherapy. Note on this clone: As yet, its antigen is unknown.

From germline, CDR1 is LGHNA and CDR2 YSLEER. Losses at the gene ends were 5 bases for V and 2 bases for J; bases not matched to a gene: 12. The CDR3 consists of 19 residues. Sequencing used immunoSEQ multiplex PCR; TCRdb keeps in-frame clones, though not all of them. The repertoire holds about 12,000 clones, with about 90% as singletons. The chain links TRBV4-3 to TRBJ2-3; 14 bases map to TRBD2. The material sequenced was tumor tissue. This TCR was recovered from a human donor with high-grade serous ovarian cancer. In nucleotides, the CDR3 is TGCGCCAGCAGCGAGACTAGCGGGGGGGATTATACTTTCACAGATACGCAGTATTTT. This sequence encodes CASSETSGGDYTFTDTQYF.